This TCR beta chain came from a study of blood T cell repertoires in COVID-19 (TCRdb year 2020). Background on the whole study: Collaborator samples came from the United States, Italy and Spain and covered acute and convalescent phases of COVID-19. The prospective study material was composed of cDNA or gDNA derived from T cells, B-cell-depleted T cells, or PBMCs. The dataset comprised deeply sampled blood TCRbeta repertoires from subjects exposed to, actively infected with, or recovered from COVID-19. A freely available public database, intended as a resource for researchers studying the immune response to SARS-CoV-2, is where the repertoires were released. Samples were obtained from the ongoing ImmuneRACE study (first 160 participants) and from 1,254 subjects provided by 6 global collaborators. Sample metadata almost always included a de-identified subject ID, COVID-19 status, age in years and sex. HLA class I and class II types, where available, came from metadata supplied by the sample provider rather than from assay-based typing. The research as a whole found: The quantity of clinical and demographic metadata differed by source and by participant and was supplied without curation.

The immunoSEQ Assay, a bias-controlled multiplex PCR, was used to amplify TCRbeta CDR3 regions from genomic DNA. Concerning the study's data processing: Within the assay, amplification of reference gene primers was used to estimate how many nucleated cells each sample contained. To quantify the absolute abundance of each unique TCRbeta CDR3 rearrangement, sequence reads were collapsed and filtered. For each sample, productive Simpson clonality was calculated by taking the square root of Simpson's diversity index across productive rearrangements. TCRdb limited this immuneACCESS table to in-frame rearrangements with V and J called. A share of clones is missing; checked studies link under half to unresolved V genes, and the rest is unexplained. V, J and clone size derive from that table, while D and trimming were established from the DNA sequence. The sample has 310,000 or so clones on record, roughly 87% of them singletons. More than 8.5% of the sample goes to the ten largest clones.

V loses 3 bases, J loses 6 bases, and the germline ends lie 18 bases apart. The CDR3 goes from the cysteine to the phenylalanine over 15 residues. Of all the DNA, just the CDR3 is kept, 45 bases in frame from base 1. Sequences MGHRA (CDR1) and YSYEKL (CDR2) are obtained from the germline V gene. Enrolling through a virtual design, the prospective study's participants ranged in age from roughly 18 to 100 years and lived across 20 to 25 United States geographic areas. In the prospective study, cohorts were assigned on the basis of participant-reported clinical history obtained from a screening survey and a study questionnaire. For ImmuneRACE Cohort 3, a participant was defined as recovered based on two consecutive negative NP/OP PCR tests, clearance by a healthcare professional, or resolution of symptoms. In the prospective study, whole blood, serum and a nasopharyngeal or oropharyngeal swab were collected from each participant by mobile phlebotomists. Participants in the prospective study had the option to provide additional blood draws and questionnaires over a roughly 2-month period. Before DNA extraction, blood samples from the prospective study were shipped at room temperature or frozen.

In the case of this clone: The specificity of this receptor is unknown. Nothing much larger sits one base from this clone, and base qualities are not available.

The receptor comes from a woman between 18 and 29 years old who had recovered from COVID-19. Sequences were obtained from PBMCs or T cells enriched from blood (not recorded which). The sequence links TRBV4-1 to TRBJ2-7; TRBD2 is a possible D gene, resting on 5 matching bases. The CDR3 has the sequence CASSQERTGIREQYF. The bases are TGCGCCAGCAGCCAGGAAAGGACGGGGATTCGCGAGCAGTACTTC.